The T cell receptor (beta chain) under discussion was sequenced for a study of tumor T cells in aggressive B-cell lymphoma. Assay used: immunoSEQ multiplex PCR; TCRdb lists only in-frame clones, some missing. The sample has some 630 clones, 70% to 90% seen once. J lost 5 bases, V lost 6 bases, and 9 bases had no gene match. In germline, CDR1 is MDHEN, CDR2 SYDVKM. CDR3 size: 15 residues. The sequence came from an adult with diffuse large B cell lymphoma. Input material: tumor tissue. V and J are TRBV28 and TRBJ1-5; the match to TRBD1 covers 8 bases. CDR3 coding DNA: TGTGCCAGCAGATACAAACAGGGGGACGATCAGCCCCAGCATTTT. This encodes CASRYKQGDDQPQHF.